Only a few counts were recorded for the clone carrying this TCR beta chain. TCRdb fed the 5' RACE reads into MiXCR, producing one record per CDR3 protein. The sample has roughly 200,000 distinct CDR3 sequences, more than 15% seen once. This sample was included in a study of T-cell memory formation after mild COVID-19. Study as a whole: Largely, the TCR clusters proved donor specific.

Germline loops: CDR1 LGHDT, CDR2 YNNKEL (reference sequence). Trimming took off 1 base at V and 15 bases at J, with 16 bases between the two ends. The CDR3 spans 13 residues. The sequenced material came from PBMCs or a T cell subset sorted from them (not recorded which). This receptor was taken from an adult woman who had mild COVID-19 (a few samples of this study predate the infection). Cell type and time point are not known. The J gene is TRBJ2-1, the V gene TRBV3-1; D tentatively reads TRBD1 or TRBD2 (6 bases each). The CDR3: CASSQVGAQGLFF. CDR3 in DNA: TGTGCCAGCAGCCAAGTTGGGGCACAGGGACTGTTCTTC.